The clone carrying this TCR beta chain was found a few times. The sample originates from a study of regulatory T cells in long-lasting Graves disease. Construction of the TCR beta libraries employed iRepertoire HTBI primers in conjunction with Arm-PCR of CDR3 regions. Authors' methods: Detected in the samples were some 68 TRBV and around 15 TRBJ segments. TCRdb called the multiplex PCR reads again in MiXCR, with one record for every CDR3 protein. These V and J calls are TCRdb output, not the study's own analysis. Among roughly 450,000 distinct CDR3 sequences listed, about 20% were seen once. Time point of the sample: persistent/refractory GD, antithyroid drugs over 5 years with positive TRAb. PBMC-extracted RNA yielded the TCR library. A peripheral blood sample, roughly 8.5 milliliters in volume, was drawn into EDTA tubes. The sequence was collected from a female donor with Graves disease. Source: peripheral blood mononuclear cells (PBMCs), taken when the disease was refractory, from a patient treated with antithyroid drugs.

The CDR3 loop reads CSASGLAGGAYEQYF. The DNA for the CDR3 is TGCAGTGCCAGTGGTCTAGCGGGGGGGGCCTACGAGCAGTACTTC. This chain joins TRBV20-1 and TRBJ2-7, with 12 bases aligning to TRBD2. The CDR3 contains 15 residues. Germline CDR1 is DFQATT and CDR2 is SNEGSKA (reference sequence). Trimming took 6 bases from V and 2 from J; bases not matched to a gene: 8.